The present TCR beta chain was sequenced within a study of beta chain features in type 1 diabetes. In all sorted populations, purity surpassed 95%. With 4 bases removed from V and 7 bases from J, the gap between germline ends came to 7 bases. The CDR3 runs to 11 residues. Germline values: CDR1 SGHTA, CDR2 FQGNSA. About this clone: Its antigen is still unknown.

Sequencing targeted expressed TCRB transcripts, as all isolated RNA had been reverse transcribed. Produced via immunoSEQ multiplex PCR; TCRdb's table is partial and in-frame only. The sample holds 350,000 to 450,000 clones, over 11% seen once. The study, taken as a whole, reports: HLA effects on TCRB rearrangement stayed unresolved here.

The source material was naive CD4+ T cells from blood. The TCR sequence derives from a man aged 25 to 40 in good health. This chain links TRBV7-2 with TRBJ1-1; no clear D gene. Here the CDR3 DNA reads TGTGCCAGCAGCTCGAGGGTTGAAGCTTTCTTT. Its translation is CASSSRVEAFF. The complete variable domain, with remaining parts taken from reference TRBV7-2 and TRBJ1-1, reads GAGVSQSPSNKVTEKGKDVELRCDPISGHTALYWYRQSLGQGLEFLIYFQGNSAPDKSGLPSDRFSAERTGGSVSTLTIQRTQQEDSAVYLCASSSRVEAFFGQGTRLTVV.